This TCR beta chain was recovered during a study of shared clonotypes between healthy human individuals. Broader study findings: As a rule, naive subsets had a larger estimated richness than memory subsets.

In the case of this clone: Its matching antigen is unknown. Other DNA sequences from this sample encode an identical CDR3 as well.

Donors comprised healthy HIV-negative adults lacking recent acute infections or vaccinations. Clones were sequenced by immunoSEQ multiplex PCR, and TCRdb holds only the in-frame ones, with some missing. Among millions of clones listed, 85% to 95% were seen once. This CDR3 contains 17 residues. CDR1 and CDR2 from the germline V gene are SGHRS and YFSETQ. Trimming took 4 bases from V and 4 from J; bases not matched to a gene: 4. This clonotype was sampled from a man younger than 35 in good health. Some clones in this sample may be carry-over from other donors' samples. The rearrangement links TRBV5-1 to TRBJ2-2; TRBD2 matches at 16 bases. Sequencing was carried out using naive CD4+ T cells from PBMCs. The sample's subset: CD45RA+ positively selected. CDR3 DNA: TGCGCCAGCAGCCCCGGGACTAGCGGGAGGGCCACCGGGGAGCTGTTTTTT. Encoded protein: CASSPGTSGRATGELFF.